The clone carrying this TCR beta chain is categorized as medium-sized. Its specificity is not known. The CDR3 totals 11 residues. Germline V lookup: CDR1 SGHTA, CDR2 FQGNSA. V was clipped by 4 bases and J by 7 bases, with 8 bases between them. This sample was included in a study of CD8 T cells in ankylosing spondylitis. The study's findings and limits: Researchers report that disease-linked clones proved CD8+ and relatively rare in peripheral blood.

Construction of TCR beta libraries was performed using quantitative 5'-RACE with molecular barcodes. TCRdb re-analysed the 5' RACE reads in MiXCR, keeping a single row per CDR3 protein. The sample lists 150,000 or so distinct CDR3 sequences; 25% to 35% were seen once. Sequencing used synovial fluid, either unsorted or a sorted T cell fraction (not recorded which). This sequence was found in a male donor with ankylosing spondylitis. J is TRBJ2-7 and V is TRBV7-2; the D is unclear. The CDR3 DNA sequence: TGTGCCAGCAGCTCCCAAATTGAGCAGTACTTC. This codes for CASSSQIEQYF.